This T cell receptor beta chain was recovered during a study of blood T cell repertoires in COVID-19. Study overall: COVID-19 samples, acute and convalescent, were from the United States, Italy and Spain. From T cells, B-cell-depleted T cells, or PBMCs came the material, which was cDNA or gDNA.

CDR3 length: 17 amino acids. The germline CDR1 and CDR2 sequences are SEHNR and FQNEAQ (reference sequence). V was clipped by 5 bases and J by 6 bases; unmatched bases: 7. Authors' analysis steps: Nucleated cell number was recorded as an estimate derived from reference gene primer amplification. The assay was immunoSEQ multiplex PCR, and TCRdb's table has in-frame clones only and misses some. That table furnishes V, J and clone size, whereas the DNA furnished D and trimming. The sample has just under 75,000 clones, over 80% seen once. The source material was peripheral blood. The V gene is TRBV7-9, the J gene TRBJ2-2, with 15 bases aligning to TRBD2. The source is a man older than 75 with active or convalescent COVID-19. The CDR3 coding sequence is TGTGCCAGCAGCCTGGGACTAGCGGGAGGACGATCCGGGGAGCTGTTTTTT. It specifies CASSLGLAGGRSGELFF.